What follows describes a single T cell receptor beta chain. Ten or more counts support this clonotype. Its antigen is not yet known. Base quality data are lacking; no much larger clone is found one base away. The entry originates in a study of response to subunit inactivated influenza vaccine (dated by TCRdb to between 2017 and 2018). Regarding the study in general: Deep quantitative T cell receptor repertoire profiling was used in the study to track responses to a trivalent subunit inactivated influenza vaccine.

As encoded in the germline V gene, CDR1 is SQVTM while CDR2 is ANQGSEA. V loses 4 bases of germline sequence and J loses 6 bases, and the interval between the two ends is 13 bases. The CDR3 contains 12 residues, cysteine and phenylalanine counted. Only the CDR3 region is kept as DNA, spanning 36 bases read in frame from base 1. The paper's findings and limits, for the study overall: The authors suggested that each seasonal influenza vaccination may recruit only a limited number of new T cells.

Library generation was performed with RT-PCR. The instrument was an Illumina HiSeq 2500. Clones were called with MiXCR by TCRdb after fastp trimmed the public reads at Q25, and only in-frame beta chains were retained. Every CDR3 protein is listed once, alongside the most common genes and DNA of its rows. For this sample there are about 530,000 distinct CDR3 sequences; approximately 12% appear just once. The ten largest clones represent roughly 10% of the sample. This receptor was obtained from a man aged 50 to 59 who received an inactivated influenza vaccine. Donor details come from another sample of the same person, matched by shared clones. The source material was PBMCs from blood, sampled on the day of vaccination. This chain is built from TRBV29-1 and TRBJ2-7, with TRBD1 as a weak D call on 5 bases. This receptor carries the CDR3 CSVGQSSLEQYF. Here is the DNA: TGCAGCGTTGGACAGTCATCTCTCGAGCAGTACTTC.